The clone carrying this TCR beta chain has just a few counts. Its antigen remains unknown. The junction had 8 bases not matched to a gene; V was cut back by 2 bases and J by 4 bases. The CDR3 is made up of 16 amino acids. In germline, CDR1 is SGHVS, CDR2 FQNEAQ. The sample originates from a study of response to subunit inactivated influenza vaccine. Study findings and constraints: After each seasonal influenza vaccination, few new T cells are recruited, the authors suggested.

MiXCR, run by TCRdb on the RT-PCR reads, gives a single entry per CDR3 protein. This table has 450,000 to 700,000 distinct CDR3 sequences, 13% to 15% appearing once. V usage is TRBV7-8 and J usage is TRBJ2-3; 8 bases fit TRBD2. Sequencing was performed on PBMCs from blood, taken approximately 13 days after vaccination. The source is a man between 50 and 59 years old who received an inactivated influenza vaccine. The CDR3 DNA reads as TGTGCCAGCAGCTTATACGGGGGGGCCGGCGCAGATACGCAGTATTTT. It is translated as CASSLYGGAGADTQYF.